Listed here are 13 T cell receptor beta chains from one sample, sequenced in a study of T cell repertoires in cytomegalovirus infection. TCRdb called the reads again in MiXCR, with one record for every CDR3 protein. The sample includes roughly 320,000 distinct CDR3 sequences, 8% to 9.5% of them seen just once. Sequencing was performed on PBMCs. The receptors originated from a human donor in good health (CMV status not recorded). Some clones in this sample may be carry-over from other donors' samples.

This clonotype was seen repeatedly, ten times or more. The chain combines TRBV7-2 with TRBJ2-3, with TRBD1 matching 9 bases. CDR3 length equals 15 residues. CDR1 is SGHTA, CDR2 FQGNSA, per germline. V was clipped by 6 bases and J by 3 bases; unmatched bases: 7. CDR3 nucleotides: TGTGCCAGCAGTCTTCGAGGACAGGGGACAGATACGCAGTATTTT. Protein sequence: CASSLRGQGTDTQYF.

V is TRBV6-6 and J is TRBJ2-7; TRBD1 agrees at 10 bases. Germline-derived CDR1 and CDR2 are MNHNY and SVGAGI (reference sequence). This CDR3 comprises 16 residues. The V and J ends lost 5 bases and 4 bases, in that order; junction bases with no gene match: 11. The CDR3 sequence is CASSDSRDRGTYEQYF. The CDR3 region has the DNA TGTGCCAGCAGTGATTCCCGGGACAGGGGTACTTACGAGCAGTACTTC.

The chain is built from TRBV2 and TRBJ1-2; the D gene is possibly TRBD1 (5 bases). The V gene lost 4 bases and the J gene lost 4 bases, with 13 bases spanning the gap. Germline values: CDR1 SNHLY, CDR2 FYNNEI. The CDR3 is made up of 14 amino acids. The CDR3 spells CASSVGAGTYGYTF. In DNA, the CDR3 is TGTGCCAGCAGTGTAGGGGCGGGTACCTATGGCTACACCTTC.

This clonotype appeared many times. This sequence joins TRBV11-1 and TRBJ2-7; D is uncertain. CDR3 length equals 13 residues. In germline, CDR1 is SGHAT, CDR2 FQDESV (reference sequence). With 4 bases removed from V and 10 bases from J, the gap between germline ends came to 17 bases. DNA of the CDR3: TGTGCCAGCAGCTCCATCGGCCTAAACCGCCAGTACTTC. Its translation is CASSSIGLNRQYF.

V and J are TRBV28 and TRBJ1-5, with 9 bases aligning to TRBD1. The V gene's germline CDR1 is MDHEN and CDR2 SYDVKM. Trimming cost V 7 bases and J 6 bases; bases outside gene matches: 7. The CDR3 length is 14 residues. The CDR3 DNA is TGTGCCAGCAAGGCGGGACAGGGAGGTCAGCCCCAGCATTTT. It is translated as CASKAGQGGQPQHF.

This clonotype was seen many times. V is TRBV7-2 and J is TRBJ1-2; tentative D call: TRBD1 (5 bases). V lost 5 bases and J lost 4, with 14 bases in between. The length of the CDR3 is 14 residues. Germline V gene lookup returns CDR1 SGHTA and CDR2 FQGNSA. The CDR3 coding sequence is TGTGCCAGCAGCCCAAGACAGATCGCCTATGGCTACACCTTC. It is translated as CASSPRQIAYGYTF.

This clonotype was found many times. The gene calls are TRBV6-6 and TRBJ2-5, with 9 nucleotides matching TRBD1. The CDR3 totals 15 residues. The germline gives CDR1 MNHNY, CDR2 SVGAGI (reference sequence). The V and J ends lost 2 bases and 5 bases, in that order; junction bases with no gene match: 6. DNA of the CDR3: TGTGCCAGCAGTTACGGGACAGGGCGTGGGGAGACCCAGTACTTC. Its translation: CASSYGTGRGETQYF.

This clonotype has at least ten counts. V gene TRBV10-3 combines with J gene TRBJ1-1; maybe TRBD1 (5 bases). The CDR3 loop spans 14 amino acids. Germline loops: CDR1 ENHRY, CDR2 SYGVKD. Trimming took 2 bases from V and 2 from J, leaving 9 bases between them. This chain's CDR3 is CAISEAGTNTEAFF. In nucleotides, the CDR3 is TGTGCCATCAGTGAGGCAGGGACTAACACTGAAGCTTTCTTT.

This clonotype was detected many times. V gene TRBV11-2 combines with J gene TRBJ2-7, with 8 bases matching TRBD1. Germline CDR1 SGHAT, CDR2 FQNNGV. J was trimmed by 4 bases and V by 6 bases; bases with no gene match: 8. The CDR3 length is 14 residues. For the CDR3, the DNA is TGTGCCAGCAGTCCAGGGGGCTCGGTTTACGAGCAGTACTTC. Encoded protein: CASSPGGSVYEQYF.

This clonotype was counted between two and nine times. The J gene is TRBJ1-3, the V gene TRBV7-2, with D possibly matching TRBD1 (5 bases). Germline CDR1 is SGHTA and CDR2 is FQGNSA. Trimming stripped 3 bases from V and 6 bases from J, with 12 bases between. The CDR3 is 14 amino acids. The CDR3 coding sequence is TGTGCCAGCAGCTTCCCGGGGGGTCAAAACACCATATATTTT. Its protein is CASSFPGGQNTIYF.

V usage is TRBV4-1 and J usage is TRBJ1-2; no firm D call. Per germline, CDR1 MGHRA and CDR2 YSYEKL. The CDR3 sequence is 16 residues long. V was shortened by 5 bases and J by 3 bases, with 19 bases between the two germline ends. CDR3 in amino acids: CASSYPGRHKDYGYTF. The CDR3 nucleotides are TGCGCCAGCAGCTACCCCGGGAGACACAAAGACTATGGCTACACCTTC.

This clonotype was seen a few times. V usage is TRBV7-3 and J usage is TRBJ2-3; 10 nucleotides align to TRBD2. V dropped 4 bases and J dropped 6; count of bases not matched to a gene: 4. Germline assignment: CDR1 SGHTA and CDR2 FQGTGA. This CDR3 is built from 14 residues. CDR3 nucleotide sequence: TGTGCCAGCAGCTCAGCGGGGGGGCCGGATACGCAGTATTTT. Protein sequence: CASSSAGGPDTQYF.

V usage is TRBV18 and J usage is TRBJ2-5, with D maybe TRBD1 (6 bases). The CDR3 has 15 residues. Germline V lookup: CDR1 KGHSH, CDR2 LQKENI. Trimming removed 3 bases at V and 2 bases at J, with 13 bases between. CDR3 nucleotides: TGTGCCAGCTCACCGCAAGGCGGACAGCAAGAGACCCAGTACTTC. Encoded protein: CASSPQGGQQETQYF.